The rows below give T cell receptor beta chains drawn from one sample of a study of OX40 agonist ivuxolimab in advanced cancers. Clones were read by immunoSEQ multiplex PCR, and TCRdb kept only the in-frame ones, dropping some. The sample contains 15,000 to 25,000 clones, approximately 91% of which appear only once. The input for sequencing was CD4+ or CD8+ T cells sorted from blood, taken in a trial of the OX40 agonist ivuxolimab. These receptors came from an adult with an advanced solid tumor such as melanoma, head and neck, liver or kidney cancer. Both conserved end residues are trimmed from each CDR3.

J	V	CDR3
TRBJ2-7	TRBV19	ASSITSGDYEQY
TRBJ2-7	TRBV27	ASSLRTSGSYEQY
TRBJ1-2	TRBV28	ASRIGVGRALGAGYT
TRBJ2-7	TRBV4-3	ATSWGLGSNNEQY
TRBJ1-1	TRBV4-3	ASSQLGYMNTEAF
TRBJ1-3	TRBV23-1	ASSQSGRQAPSGNTIY
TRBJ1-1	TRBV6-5	ASSYRDSLAEAF
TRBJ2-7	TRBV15	ATSRDMLSRAEQY
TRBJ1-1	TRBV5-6	ASSNPPGQGLGQDTEAF
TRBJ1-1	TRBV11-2	ASSLPPRQGGTEAF
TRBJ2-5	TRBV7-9	ASSRDRGFETQY
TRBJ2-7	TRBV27	ASSQGFHEQY
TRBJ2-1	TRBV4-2	ASSQDRPDEQF
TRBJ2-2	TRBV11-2	ASSLGGTGWISSTGELF
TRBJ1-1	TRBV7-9	AGGAKLNTEAF
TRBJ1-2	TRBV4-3	ASSLGTGMNYGYT
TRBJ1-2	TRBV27	ASSFRPSTTDYGYT
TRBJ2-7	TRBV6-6	ASSMTSGNYEQY
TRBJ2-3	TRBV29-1	SVEEVLGDTQY
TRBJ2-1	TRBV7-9	ASSLSSGRLNEQF
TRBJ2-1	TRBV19	ASSIAGGEQF
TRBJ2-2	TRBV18	ASSPPTGELF
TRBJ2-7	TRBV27	ASSFEGGYEQY
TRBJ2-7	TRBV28	ASSLGTGVAKLSYEQY
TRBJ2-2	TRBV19	ASSMGVGELF
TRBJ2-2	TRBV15	ATSSGTSGWYPGELF
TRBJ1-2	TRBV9	ASSVRNGAAYGYT
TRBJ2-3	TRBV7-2	ASSLLAGGPADTQY
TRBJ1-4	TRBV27	ASSRGRDGDTNEKLF
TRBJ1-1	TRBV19	ASSWVGNTEAF
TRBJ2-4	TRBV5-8	ASSLLLPIAKNIQY
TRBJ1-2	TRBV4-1	ASSQTQVVDYT
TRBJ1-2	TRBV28	ASSFGTGGRVGYGYT
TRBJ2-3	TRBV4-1	ASSQGVSGSTDTQY
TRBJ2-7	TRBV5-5	ASSLGLGTYEQY
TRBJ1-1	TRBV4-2	ASSQGDYEAF
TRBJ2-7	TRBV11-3	ASSPSVGPVDEQY
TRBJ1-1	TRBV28	ASSPLDSDTEAF
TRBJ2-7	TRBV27	ANLGASGSSYEQY
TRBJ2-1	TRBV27	ASSKLRSSYNEQF
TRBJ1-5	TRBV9	ASSVEGYSNQPQH
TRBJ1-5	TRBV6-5	ASSYGRDGGNQPQH
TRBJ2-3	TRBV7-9	ASSLSADTQY
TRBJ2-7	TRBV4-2	ASSQGHTTYEQY
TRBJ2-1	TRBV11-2	ASSPSPVSYNEQF
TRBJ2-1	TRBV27	ASSSPGASGRVYNEQF